This T cell receptor beta chain was observed in a study of blood T cells in healthy people across ages. Sample-barcoded 5' priming and a J-beta primer mix drove a second PCR of about 6 to 11 cycles. TCRdb re-derived calls from the 5' RACE reads in MiXCR, one entry per CDR3 protein. The sample holds 1,500,000 or so distinct CDR3 sequences, approximately 60% seen once. The J segment lost 1 base and the V segment lost 5 bases, leaving 9 bases of the junction unmatched. Germline CDR1 and CDR2: SGHTA and FQGNSA. This CDR3 is 16 amino acids long. A remark on this clonotype: Its antigen is not identified.

The sample, approximately 10 milliliters of peripheral blood, was drawn from each donor. Whole-study results and caveats: Among long-lived donors, naive CD4+ cells were more numerous and diversity higher than in aged donors. Age advanced and TCR beta diversity per million T cells fell, roughly linearly.

This sequence joins TRBV7-2 and TRBJ1-2; 8 bases agree with TRBD1. The sequence came from a young man in good health. The sample taken for sequencing was blood. The CDR3 spells CASSTRDRRNNYGYTF. CDR3 in DNA: TGTGCCAGCAGCACCCGGGACAGGCGAAATAACTATGGCTACACCTTC.